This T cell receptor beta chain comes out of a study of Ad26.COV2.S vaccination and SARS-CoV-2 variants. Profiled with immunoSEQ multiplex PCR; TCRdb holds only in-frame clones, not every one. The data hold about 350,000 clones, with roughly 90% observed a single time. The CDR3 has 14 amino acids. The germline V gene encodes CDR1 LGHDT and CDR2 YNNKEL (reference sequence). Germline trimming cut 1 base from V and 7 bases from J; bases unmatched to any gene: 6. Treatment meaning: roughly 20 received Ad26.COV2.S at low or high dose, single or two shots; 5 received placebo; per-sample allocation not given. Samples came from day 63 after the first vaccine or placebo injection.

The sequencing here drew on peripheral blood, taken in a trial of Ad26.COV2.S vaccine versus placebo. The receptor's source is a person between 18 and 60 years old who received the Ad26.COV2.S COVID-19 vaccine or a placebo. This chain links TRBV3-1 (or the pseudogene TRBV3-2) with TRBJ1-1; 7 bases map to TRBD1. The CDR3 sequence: CASSQVTGDGEAFF. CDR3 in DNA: TGTGCCAGCAGCCAAGTTACAGGGGATGGTGAAGCTTTCTTT.